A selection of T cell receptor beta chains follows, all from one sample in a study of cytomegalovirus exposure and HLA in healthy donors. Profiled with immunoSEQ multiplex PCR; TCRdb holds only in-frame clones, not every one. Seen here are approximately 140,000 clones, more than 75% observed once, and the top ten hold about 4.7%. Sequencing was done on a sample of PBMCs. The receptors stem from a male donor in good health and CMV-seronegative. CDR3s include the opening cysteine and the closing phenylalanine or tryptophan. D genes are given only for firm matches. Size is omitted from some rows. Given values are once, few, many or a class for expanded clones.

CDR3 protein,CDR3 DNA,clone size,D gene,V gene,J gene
CASSPTGWNYGYTF,TGCGCCAGCAGCCCGACAGGCTGGAACTATGGCTACACCTTC,.,.,TRBV5-1,TRBJ1-2
CSVNTRDGYTF,TGCAGCGTTAATACCAGGGATGGCTACACCTTC,.,.,TRBV29-1,TRBJ1-2
CASSYGQGRAYGYTF,TGTGCCAGCAGTTACGGACAGGGAAGGGCCTATGGCTACACCTTC,.,TRBD1,TRBV2,TRBJ1-2
CASSQEASGANVLTF,TGTGCCAGCAGCCAAGAAGCTTCTGGGGCCAACGTCCTGACTTTC,.,.,TRBV4-2,TRBJ2-6
CASSPGLAGGTDTQYF,TGCGCCAGCAGCCCCGGACTAGCGGGGGGTACAGATACGCAGTATTTT,.,TRBD2,TRBV5-1,TRBJ2-3
CASRRTGGTYEQYF,TGTGCCAGCAGGCGGACAGGGGGCACATACGAGCAGTACTTC,.,TRBD1,TRBV2,TRBJ2-7
CASSFGQGRETGELFF,TGTGCCAGCAGCTTTGGACAGGGACGTGAAACCGGGGAGCTGTTTTTT,.,TRBD1,TRBV5-4,TRBJ2-2
CASSPGIRYEQYF,TGTGCCAGCAGTCCGGGTATCCGCTACGAGCAGTACTTC,.,.,TRBV11-2,TRBJ2-7
CASSISPGTGGDYKQYF,TGTGCCAGTAGTATCTCCCCCGGGACAGGGGGAGATTATAAGCAGTACTTC,.,TRBD1,TRBV19,TRBJ2-5
CASAESQNTGELFF,TGTGCCAGCGCCGAGTCTCAGAACACCGGGGAGCTGTTTTTT,once,.,TRBV7-2,TRBJ2-2
CASSSDRGQNIQYF,TGTGCCAGCAGCTCAGACAGGGGTCAAAACATTCAGTACTTC,few,TRBD1,TRBV5-4,TRBJ2-4
CSVSGTSGSGETQYF,TGCAGCGTTTCCGGGACTAGCGGGAGTGGGGAGACCCAGTACTTC,once,TRBD2,TRBV29-1,TRBJ2-5
CASALRDYGYTF,TGTGCCAGCGCCTTACGGGACTATGGCTACACCTTC,.,.,TRBV6-1,TRBJ1-2
CASSLGGTNTGELFF,TGTGCCAGCAGCTTAGGAGGGACGAACACCGGGGAGCTGTTTTTT,.,.,TRBV11-3,TRBJ2-2
CATSRDITGGELFF,TGTGCCACCAGCAGAGATATTACAGGCGGGGAGCTGTTTTTT,.,.,TRBV15,TRBJ2-2
CASSQDRGDRNEKLFF,TGTGCCAGCTCACAGGACAGGGGAGATAGGAATGAAAAACTGTTTTTT,.,TRBD1,TRBV18,TRBJ1-4
CASSVERGGSEQFF,TGTGCCAGCAGCGTGGAGCGGGGGGGCAGTGAGCAGTTCTTC,.,TRBD2,TRBV9,TRBJ2-1
CASSFSSGLDNEQFF,TGTGCCAGCAGCTTTTCTAGCGGCTTAGACAATGAGCAGTTCTTC,once,TRBD2,TRBV7-3,TRBJ2-1
CASSFRDHEQYF,TGTGCCAGCAGCTTTCGAGATCACGAGCAGTACTTC,.,.,TRBV11-3,TRBJ2-7
CASSFGGGSNQPQHF,TGTGCCAGCAGTTTTGGGGGAGGTAGCAATCAGCCCCAGCATTTT,.,.,TRBV27,TRBJ1-5
CASRLEGERYNEQFF,TGCGCCAGCAGGCTGGAGGGTGAGAGGTACAATGAGCAGTTCTTC,.,.,TRBV5-1,TRBJ2-1
CASVGNREGGNYGYTF,TGTGCCTCAGTTGGCAACAGGGAGGGGGGAAACTATGGCTACACCTTC,.,.,TRBV30,TRBJ1-2
CASSLQGEVTEAFF,TGTGCCAGCAGCTTGCAAGGGGAGGTTACTGAAGCTTTCTTT,.,.,TRBV7-6,TRBJ1-1
CAWSIPLAGTSGELFF,TGTGCCTGGAGTATACCCCTAGCGGGGACCTCCGGGGAGCTGTTTTTT,.,TRBD2,TRBV30,TRBJ2-2
CASTGILYNEQFF,TGTGCCAGCACCGGGATTCTTTACAATGAGCAGTTCTTC,.,.,TRBV2,TRBJ2-1
CASSRDSSYNSPLHF,TGTGCCAGCAGCAGGGACAGCTCCTATAATTCACCCCTCCACTTT,.,TRBD1,TRBV6-5,TRBJ1-6
CASSRTHGGYTF,TGTGCCAGCAGTAGGACACACGGTGGCTACACCTTC,.,.,TRBV25-1,TRBJ1-2
CASSLTSGGDTQYF,TGTGCCAGCAGCCTGACTAGCGGGGGGGATACGCAGTATTTT,.,TRBD2,TRBV7-2,TRBJ2-3